The subject of this entry is one TCR beta chain. Its matching antigen is unknown. The sample comes from a study of siplizumab effects on memory and regulatory T cells. The study's findings and limits: Siplizumab significantly brought down the alloreactive sequences that trace back to unstimulated CD4+ memory cells.

Germline V gene sequence: CDR1 MNHEY, CDR2 SVGAGI. V lost 5 bases to trimming and J lost 3 bases, with 14 bases between them. There are 15 residues in the CDR3. Sequencing of each sample assayed roughly 10^5 TCR templates. The method was immunoSEQ multiplex PCR; TCRdb's version includes in-frame clones alone and lacks a portion of them. There are under 110,000 clones in the sample; 80% to 95% occur only once, and 12% lies in the top ten. Input material: non-Treg CD4+ T cells sorted from blood. This clonotype was sampled from a human donor in good health. The V and J genes are TRBV6-5 and TRBJ1-5; D is ambiguous. The CDR3 region is CASSKARVVNQPQHF. The CDR3 nucleotides are TGTGCCAGCAGTAAGGCGAGGGTTGTCAATCAGCCCCAGCATTTT.